Sequencing of this T cell receptor beta chain was carried out in a study of T-cell reconstitution after alpha-beta-depleted transplantation in children. Using unique molecular identifiers, the investigators prepared the TCRbeta library. MiXCR, run by TCRdb on the PCR reads, gives a single entry per CDR3 protein. The data hold almost 500,000 distinct CDR3 sequences, with about 10% observed a single time. General study findings and limits: It was surviving recipient T cells and thymic progenitors that gave some patients high TCRbeta diversity at day 60. Where alpha-beta T cells came from about two months after transplant was reportedly several hundred expanded graft clones. At one year after transplant, newly produced T cells mostly accounted for T-cell counts and diversity.

From germline, CDR1 is GTSNPN and CDR2 SVGIG (reference sequence). V was pared by 4 bases and J by 1 base, with 13 bases between. The CDR3 extends over 14 amino acids. This clonotype was recorded many times. Its target is unknown. Sample: PBMCs, taken before TCRalphabeta/CD19-depleted stem cell transplant. The chain couples TRBV30 to TRBJ2-5; D possibly matches TRBD1 or TRBD2 (5 bases each). The receptor was derived from a child between 2 and 9 years old with inherited bone marrow failure, due to receive a stem cell transplant. Here the CDR3 DNA reads TGTGCCTGGAATACGGGACCACTCCAAGAGACCCAGTACTTC. Translation gives CAWNTGPLQETQYF.